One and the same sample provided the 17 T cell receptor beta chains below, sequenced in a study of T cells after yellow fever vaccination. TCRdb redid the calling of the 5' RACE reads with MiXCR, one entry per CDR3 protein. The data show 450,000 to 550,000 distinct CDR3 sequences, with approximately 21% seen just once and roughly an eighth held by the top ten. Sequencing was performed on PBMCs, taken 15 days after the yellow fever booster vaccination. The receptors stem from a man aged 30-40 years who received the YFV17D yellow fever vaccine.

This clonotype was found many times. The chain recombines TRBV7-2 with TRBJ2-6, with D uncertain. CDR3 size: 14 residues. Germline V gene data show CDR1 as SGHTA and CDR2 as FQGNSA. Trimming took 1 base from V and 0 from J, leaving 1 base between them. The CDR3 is CASSLDSGANVLTF. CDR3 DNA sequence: TGTGCCAGCAGCTTAGACTCTGGGGCCAACGTCCTGACTTTC.

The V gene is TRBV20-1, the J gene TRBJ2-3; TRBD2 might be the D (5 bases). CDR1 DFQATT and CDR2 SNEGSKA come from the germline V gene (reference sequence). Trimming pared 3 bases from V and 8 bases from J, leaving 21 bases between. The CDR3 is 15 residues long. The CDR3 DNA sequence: TGCAGTGCTAGTTCTTCTGGCGGGTCGATTGGTACGCAGTATTTT. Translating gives CSASSSGGSIGTQYF.

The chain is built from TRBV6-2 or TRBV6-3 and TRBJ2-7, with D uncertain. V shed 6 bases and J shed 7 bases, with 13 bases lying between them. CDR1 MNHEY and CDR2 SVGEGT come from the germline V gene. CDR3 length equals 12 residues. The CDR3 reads CASRQDPREQYF. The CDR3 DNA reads TGTGCCAGCAGGCAGGACCCGAGGGAGCAGTACTTC.

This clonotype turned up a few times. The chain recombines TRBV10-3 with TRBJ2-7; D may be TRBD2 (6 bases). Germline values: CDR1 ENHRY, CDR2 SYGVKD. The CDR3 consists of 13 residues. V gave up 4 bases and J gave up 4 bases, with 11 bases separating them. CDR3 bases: TGTGCCATCAGTGGCGGGGACGGGTACGAGCAGTACTTC. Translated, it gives CAISGGDGYEQYF.

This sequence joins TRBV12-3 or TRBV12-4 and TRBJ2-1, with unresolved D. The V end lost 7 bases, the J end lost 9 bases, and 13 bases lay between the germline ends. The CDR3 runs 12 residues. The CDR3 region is CASTVSRAEQFF. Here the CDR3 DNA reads TGTGCCAGCACGGTTTCGAGAGCTGAGCAGTTCTTC.

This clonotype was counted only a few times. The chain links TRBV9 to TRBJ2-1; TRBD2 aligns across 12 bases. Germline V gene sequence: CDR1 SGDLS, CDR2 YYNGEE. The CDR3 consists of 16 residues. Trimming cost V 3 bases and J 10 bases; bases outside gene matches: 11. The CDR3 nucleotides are TGTGCCAGCAGCGGACTAGCGGGAGTCCCCCAATGGGAGCAGTTCTTC. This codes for CASSGLAGVPQWEQFF. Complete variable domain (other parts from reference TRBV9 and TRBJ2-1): DSGVTQTPKHLITATGQRVTLRCSPRSGDLSVYWYQQSLDQGLQFLIQYYNGEERAKGNILERFSAQQFPDLHSELNLSSLELGDSALYFCASSGLAGVPQWEQFFGPGTRLTVL.

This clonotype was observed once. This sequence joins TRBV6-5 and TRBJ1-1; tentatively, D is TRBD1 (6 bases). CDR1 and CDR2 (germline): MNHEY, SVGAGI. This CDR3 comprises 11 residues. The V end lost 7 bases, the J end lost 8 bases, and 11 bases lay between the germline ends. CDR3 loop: CASTYGTEAFF. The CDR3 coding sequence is TGTGCCAGCACGTACGGGACAGAAGCTTTCTTT.

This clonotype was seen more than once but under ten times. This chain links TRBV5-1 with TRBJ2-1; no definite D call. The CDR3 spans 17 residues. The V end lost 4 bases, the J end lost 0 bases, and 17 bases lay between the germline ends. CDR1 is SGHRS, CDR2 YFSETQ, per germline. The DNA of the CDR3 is TGCGCCAGCAGCCCCGTCACGGCTCTAAGCTCCTACAATGAGCAGTTCTTC. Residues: CASSPVTALSSYNEQFF.

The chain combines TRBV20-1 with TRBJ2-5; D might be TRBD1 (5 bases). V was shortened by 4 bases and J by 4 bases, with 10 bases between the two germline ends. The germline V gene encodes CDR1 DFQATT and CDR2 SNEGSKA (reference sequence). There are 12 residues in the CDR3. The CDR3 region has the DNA TGCAGTGCTAACAATAGGGGAGAGACCCAGTACTTC. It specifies CSANNRGETQYF.

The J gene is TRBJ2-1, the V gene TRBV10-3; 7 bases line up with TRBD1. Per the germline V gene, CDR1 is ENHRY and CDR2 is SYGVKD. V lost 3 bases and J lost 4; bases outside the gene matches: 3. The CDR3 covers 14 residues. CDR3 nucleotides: TGTGCCATCAGTGACCAGACAGGGTACAATGAGCAGTTCTTC. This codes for CAISDQTGYNEQFF.

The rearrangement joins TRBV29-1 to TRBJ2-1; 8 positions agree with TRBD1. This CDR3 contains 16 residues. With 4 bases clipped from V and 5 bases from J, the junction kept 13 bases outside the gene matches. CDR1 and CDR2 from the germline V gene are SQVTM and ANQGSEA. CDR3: CSVVFDRDRRHNEQFF. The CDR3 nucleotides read TGCAGCGTTGTATTTGACCGGGACAGGAGGCACAATGAGCAGTTCTTC.

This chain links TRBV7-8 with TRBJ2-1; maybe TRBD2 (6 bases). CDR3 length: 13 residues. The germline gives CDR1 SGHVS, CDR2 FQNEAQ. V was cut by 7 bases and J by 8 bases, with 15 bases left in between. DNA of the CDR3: TGTGCCAGCAACGGACTACGCTGGGATGAGCAGTTCTTC. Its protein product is CASNGLRWDEQFF. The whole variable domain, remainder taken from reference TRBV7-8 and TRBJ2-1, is GAGVSQSPRYKVAKRGQDVALRCDPISGHVSLFWYQQALGQGPEFLTYFQNEAQLDKSGLPSDRFFAERPEGSVSTLKIQRTQQEDSAVYLCASNGLRWDEQFFGPGTRLTVL.

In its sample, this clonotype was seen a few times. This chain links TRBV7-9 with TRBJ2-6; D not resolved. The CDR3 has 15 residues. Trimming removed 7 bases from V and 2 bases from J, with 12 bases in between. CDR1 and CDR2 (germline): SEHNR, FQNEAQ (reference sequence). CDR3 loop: CASTHQTPGANVLTF. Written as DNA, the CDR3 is TGTGCCAGCACCCACCAGACGCCTGGGGCCAACGTCCTGACTTTC.

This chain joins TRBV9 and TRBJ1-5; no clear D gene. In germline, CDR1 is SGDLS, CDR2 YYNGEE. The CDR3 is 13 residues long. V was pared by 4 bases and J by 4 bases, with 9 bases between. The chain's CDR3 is CASSHSENQPQHF. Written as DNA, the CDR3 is TGTGCCAGCAGCCACTCCGAAAATCAGCCCCAGCATTTT. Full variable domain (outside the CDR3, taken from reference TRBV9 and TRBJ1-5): DSGVTQTPKHLITATGQRVTLRCSPRSGDLSVYWYQQSLDQGLQFLIQYYNGEERAKGNILERFSAQQFPDLHSELNLSSLELGDSALYFCASSHSENQPQHFGDGTRLSIL.

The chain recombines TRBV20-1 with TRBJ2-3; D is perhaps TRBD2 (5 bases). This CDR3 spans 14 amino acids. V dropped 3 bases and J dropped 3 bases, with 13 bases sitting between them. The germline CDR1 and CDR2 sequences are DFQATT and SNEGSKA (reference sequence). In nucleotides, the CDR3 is TGCAGTGCTAGTGGACTCCTACGGACAGATACGCAGTATTTT. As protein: CSASGLLRTDTQYF.

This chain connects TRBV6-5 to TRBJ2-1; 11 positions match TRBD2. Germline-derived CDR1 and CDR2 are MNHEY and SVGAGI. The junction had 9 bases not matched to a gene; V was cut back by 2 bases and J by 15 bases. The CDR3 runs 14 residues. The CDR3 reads CASSYVTSGVMLFF. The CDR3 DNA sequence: TGTGCCAGCAGTTACGTGACTAGCGGGGTTATGTTGTTCTTC.

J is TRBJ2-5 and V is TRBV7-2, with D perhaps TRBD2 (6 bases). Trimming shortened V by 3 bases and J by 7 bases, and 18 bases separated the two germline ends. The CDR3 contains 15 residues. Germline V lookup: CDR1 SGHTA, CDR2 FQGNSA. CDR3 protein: CASSFTLAESGTQYF. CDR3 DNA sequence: TGTGCCAGCAGCTTCACTTTAGCGGAGAGCGGGACCCAGTACTTC.